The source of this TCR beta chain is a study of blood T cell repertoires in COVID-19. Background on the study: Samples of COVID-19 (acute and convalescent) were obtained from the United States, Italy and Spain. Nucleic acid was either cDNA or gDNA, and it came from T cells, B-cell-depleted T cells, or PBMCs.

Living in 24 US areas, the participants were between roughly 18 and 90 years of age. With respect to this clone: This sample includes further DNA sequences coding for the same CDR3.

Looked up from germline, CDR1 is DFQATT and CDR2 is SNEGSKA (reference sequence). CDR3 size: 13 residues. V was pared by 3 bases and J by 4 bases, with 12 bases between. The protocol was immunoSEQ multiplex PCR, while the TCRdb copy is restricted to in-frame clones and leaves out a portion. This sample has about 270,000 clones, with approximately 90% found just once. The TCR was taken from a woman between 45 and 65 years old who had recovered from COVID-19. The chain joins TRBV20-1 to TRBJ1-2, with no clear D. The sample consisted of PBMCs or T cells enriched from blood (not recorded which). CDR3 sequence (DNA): TGCAGTGCTAGTACGGGAGTGGGCTATGGCTACACCTTC. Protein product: CSASTGVGYGYTF.